The 23 T cell receptor beta chains presented below share a single source sample, sequenced in a study of T cells after yellow fever vaccination. Each CDR3 protein is one row after TCRdb ran MiXCR on the 5' RACE reads. The repertoire holds 310,000 or so distinct CDR3 sequences, with 3% to 4.5% as singletons. Source: PBMCs, taken on the day of the yellow fever booster vaccination. Receptors originate from a young man who received the YFV17D yellow fever vaccine.

The J gene is TRBJ2-7, the V gene TRBV6-5; TRBD1 agrees at 11 bases. Losses at the gene ends were 8 bases for V and 5 bases for J; bases not matched to a gene: 8. In germline, CDR1 is MNHEY, CDR2 SVGAGI. The CDR3 sequence is 14 residues long. CDR3 in amino acids: CASAAGTGGNEQYV. CDR3 nucleotides: TGTGCCAGCGCCGCCGGGACAGGGGGGAACGAGCAGTACGTC.

This clonotype was observed many times. The chain is built from TRBV9 and TRBJ2-3, with D unresolved. CDR3 size: 14 residues. The germline gives CDR1 SGDLS, CDR2 YYNGEE. V shed 0 bases and J shed 11 bases, with 16 bases lying between them. CDR3 amino acids: CASSVGDYGQQQYF. The DNA of the CDR3 is TGTGCCAGCAGCGTAGGGGATTATGGGCAACAGCAGTATTTT.

The table lists this clonotype with a few counts. The genes are TRBV12-3 or TRBV12-4 and TRBJ2-3; D is perhaps TRBD1 or TRBD2 (5 bases each). This CDR3 is 14 amino acids long. Trimming shortened V by 7 bases and J by 2 bases, and 13 bases separated the two germline ends. The CDR3 DNA follows: TGTGCCAGCACCAGAAACGGGGCCACAGATACGCAGTATTTT. Translating gives CASTRNGATDTQYF.

This chain joins TRBV3-1 and TRBJ2-5; 11 nucleotides line up with TRBD2. The CDR3 contains 17 residues. With V trimmed by 8 bases and J by 0 bases, 11 bases remained unmatched. CDR1 LGHDT and CDR2 YNNKEL come from the germline V gene (reference sequence). In DNA, the CDR3 is TGTGCCAGCTCGGTGCTAGCGGGGGGACACAACCAAGAGACCCAGTACTTC. Translated: CASSVLAGGHNQETQYF.

This clonotype was seen at least ten times. The J gene is TRBJ1-5, the V gene TRBV5-5, with 8 positions matching TRBD1. V lost 4 bases, J lost 6 bases, and 6 bases stayed unmatched. CDR3 length: 14 amino acids. Germline-derived CDR1 and CDR2 are SGHKS and YYEKEE (reference sequence). CDR3 amino acids: CASSLQGVGQPQHF. The CDR3 nucleotides read TGTGCCAGCAGCCTACAGGGGGTTGGTCAGCCCCAGCATTTT.

In its sample, this clonotype was seen many times. The chain's CDR3 is CASSLDRVGDTQYF. Written as DNA, the CDR3 is TGTGCCAGCAGCTTAGACAGGGTCGGAGATACGCAGTATTTT. The chain carries TRBV7-9 and TRBJ2-3, with TRBD1 as a possible D gene (6 bases). The CDR3 contains 14 residues. The germline gives CDR1 SEHNR, CDR2 FQNEAQ (reference sequence). Trimming shortened V by 1 base and J by 5 bases, and 10 bases separated the two germline ends.

The table lists this clonotype with many counts. CDR3 protein: CAIGRTAQETQYF. CDR3 DNA sequence: TGTGCCATCGGCCGGACAGCCCAAGAGACCCAGTACTTC. The genes are TRBV10-3 and TRBJ2-5, with a weak D call TRBD1 (6 bases). The CDR3 covers 13 residues. V lost 8 bases and J 1 base, leaving 11 bases between the germline ends. CDR1 and CDR2 (germline): ENHRY, SYGVKD.

Many counts were recorded for this clonotype. The rearrangement joins TRBV12-3 or TRBV12-4 to TRBJ2-5, with D possibly matching TRBD2 (7 bases). The CDR3 length is 14 residues. Trimming shortened V by 8 bases and J by 3 bases, and 16 bases separated the two germline ends. The CDR3 sequence: CASSTEGGKETQYF. The CDR3 bases are TGTGCCAGCTCCACGGAGGGGGGGAAAGAGACCCAGTACTTC.

V usage is TRBV5-4 and J usage is TRBJ1-3; D is undetermined. The CDR3 is 15 amino acids. The germline V gene has CDR1 SGHNT and CDR2 YYREEE (reference sequence). V gave up 4 bases and J gave up 1 base, with 12 bases separating them. The CDR3 DNA reads TGTGCCAGCAGCCAAGCCGGTTATTCTGGAAACACCATATATTTT. Protein product: CASSQAGYSGNTIYF.

This clonotype has at least ten counts. J is TRBJ1-6 and V is TRBV4-1; D is unresolved. Trimming removed 0 bases at V and 5 bases at J, with 8 bases between. Germline V gene sequence: CDR1 MGHRA, CDR2 YSYEKL. CDR3 length equals 15 residues. CDR3 protein: CASSQETQNNSPLHF. CDR3 bases: TGCGCCAGCAGCCAAGAAACGCAGAATAATTCACCCCTCCACTTT.

This clonotype showed up many times. V is TRBV4-2 and J is TRBJ2-7; TRBD2 matches 7 bases. This CDR3 spans 15 amino acids. J gave up 0 bases and V 6 bases, and 8 bases lay outside the gene matches. Germline V gene sequence: CDR1 LGHNA, CDR2 YNFKEQ. The CDR3 nucleotides read TGTGCCAGCAGTCCTTGGCGGGGGAGCTCCTACGAGCAGTACTTC. This encodes CASSPWRGSSYEQYF.

This clonotype was counted at least ten times. The genes are TRBV12-3 or TRBV12-4 and TRBJ2-5, with D possibly TRBD2 on 6 matching bases. Trimming cost V 6 bases and J 5 bases, with 13 bases left between them. The CDR3 sequence is 13 residues long. The CDR3 loop is CASRKLAPETQYF. CDR3 nucleotide sequence: TGTGCCAGCAGAAAACTAGCCCCCGAGACCCAGTACTTC.

This clonotype was counted ten times or more. This sequence joins TRBV20-1 and TRBJ2-7; D might be TRBD1 (7 bases). The germline V gene has CDR1 DFQATT and CDR2 SNEGSKA (reference sequence). V was shortened by 4 bases and J by 5 bases, with 15 bases between the two germline ends. The CDR3 sequence is 13 residues long. The CDR3 reads CSATLDREDEQYF. The CDR3 bases are TGCAGTGCTACACTCGACAGGGAGGACGAGCAGTACTTC.

This clonotype has only a few counts. This chain uses TRBV4-1 with TRBJ2-7; a possible D gene is TRBD2 (6 bases). This CDR3 region has 16 residues. The germline gives CDR1 MGHRA, CDR2 YSYEKL. Trimming took off 0 bases at V and 3 bases at J, with 15 bases between the two ends. The CDR3 spells CASSQDNGGAFYEQYV. CDR3 DNA: TGCGCCAGCAGCCAAGATAATGGCGGGGCCTTCTACGAGCAGTACGTC.

At least ten counts were recorded for this clonotype. The chain links TRBV29-1 to TRBJ1-1, with 9 bases identical to TRBD1. V was pared by 4 bases and J by 4 bases, with 4 bases of the junction left unmatched. The germline V gene encodes CDR1 SQVTM and CDR2 ANQGSEA. The CDR3 is 13 residues long. The CDR3 nucleotides are TGCAGCGTTGCACAGGGGGCTGTCACTGAAGCTTTCTTT. Residues: CSVAQGAVTEAFF.

This clonotype has just a few counts. The rearrangement joins TRBV2 to TRBJ2-3, with 7 bases that match TRBD2. This CDR3 has 13 amino acids. Germline V gene data show CDR1 as SNHLY and CDR2 as FYNNEI. V was clipped by 2 bases and J by 4 bases; unmatched bases: 0. As DNA, the CDR3 is TGTGCCAGCAGTGAACGGGGGGCAGATACGCAGTATTTT. Translating it yields CASSERGADTQYF.

This clonotype was counted many times. This rearrangement joins TRBV15 to TRBJ2-2; D unclear. From germline, CDR1 is LNHNV and CDR2 YYDKDF (reference sequence). V was cut by 4 bases and J by 5 bases, with 14 bases left in between. The CDR3 sequence is 15 residues long. The CDR3 protein is CATSTNPARTGELFF. The CDR3 DNA reads TGTGCCACCAGCACCAATCCGGCCCGTACCGGGGAGCTGTTTTTT.

To note about this clonotype: With a much larger clone just one base away, this may be a read error. V and J are TRBV12-3 or TRBV12-4 and TRBJ2-7, with D tentatively TRBD2 (6 bases). This CDR3 has 13 amino acids. CDR3 in DNA: TGTACCAGCAGTTTTATCGGGGGCTACGAGCAGTACTTC. Its translation: CTSSFIGGYEQYF.

V usage is TRBV20-1 and J usage is TRBJ2-2; 13 nucleotides align to TRBD2. J lost 4 bases, V lost 5 bases, and 10 bases had no gene match. CDR1 is DFQATT, CDR2 SNEGSKA, per germline (reference sequence). The CDR3 has 17 amino acids. The CDR3 sequence: CSARILAGGPGTGELFF. CDR3 DNA sequence: TGCAGTGCTCGCATACTAGCGGGGGGGCCCGGCACCGGGGAGCTGTTTTTT.

This clonotype has only a few counts. The V call is TRBV5-1, the J call TRBJ1-1; D is unclear. V lost 3 bases and J 7 bases, leaving 13 bases between the germline ends. The CDR3 is made up of 13 amino acids. CDR1 SGHRS and CDR2 YFSETQ come from the germline V gene. The CDR3 coding sequence is TGCGCCAGCAGCTCCGGGCAGCGCGATGAAGCTTTCTTT. This encodes CASSSGQRDEAFF. Drawing the rest from reference TRBV5-1 and TRBJ1-1, the complete variable domain is KAGVTQTPRYLIKTRGQQVTLSCSPISGHRSVSWYQQTPGQGLQFLFEYFSETQRNKGNFPGRFSGRQFSNSRSEMNVSTLELGDSALYLCASSSGQRDEAFFGQGTRLTVV.

This clonotype showed up many times. The J gene is TRBJ2-1, the V gene TRBV20-1, with D perhaps matching TRBD2 (6 bases). The germline gives CDR1 DFQATT, CDR2 SNEGSKA (reference sequence). Trimming took off 3 bases at V and 5 bases at J, with 14 bases between the two ends. This CDR3 contains 14 residues. The DNA of the CDR3 is TGCAGTGCTAGTGGGGGGACCCCGGACAATGAGCAGTTCTTC. This sequence encodes CSASGGTPDNEQFF.

In its sample, this clonotype was seen many times. The chain has TRBV5-1 and TRBJ1-2; a weak D match, TRBD1 (6 bases). CDR3 length: 16 residues. Trimming cost V 0 bases and J 2 bases, with 14 bases left between them. Per germline, CDR1 SGHRS and CDR2 YFSETQ. The CDR3 here is CASSLDGFGGNYGYTF. The CDR3 DNA is TGCGCCAGCAGCTTGGATGGGTTCGGGGGCAACTATGGCTACACCTTC.

This clonotype occurred many times. The CDR3 here is CASRQTYEQYF. CDR3 in DNA: TGTGCCAGCCGGCAAACCTACGAGCAGTACTTC. The chain employs TRBV12-3 or TRBV12-4 and TRBJ2-7, with D unresolved. The V and J ends lost 8 bases and 2 bases respectively, with 7 bases between them. The CDR3 contains 11 residues.